A single sample is the source of the 11 T cell receptor beta chains below, sequenced in a study of CD8 T cells in ankylosing spondylitis. From the 5' RACE reads, TCRdb called clonotypes with MiXCR, one entry per CDR3 protein. In the table there are 250,000 to 300,000 distinct CDR3 sequences, 20% of which are singletons. The sample comprised blood, either unsorted or a sorted T cell fraction (not recorded which). The receptor set was obtained from a male donor with ankylosing spondylitis or in good health (not recorded which).

This chain joins TRBV5-1 and TRBJ2-3; TRBD2 agrees at 10 bases. CDR1 and CDR2 (germline): SGHRS, YFSETQ. The CDR3 consists of 16 residues. With V trimmed by 2 bases and J by 2 bases, 5 bases remained unmatched. CDR3 amino acids: CASSLTGLAYTDTQYF. The CDR3 coding sequence is TGCGCCAGCAGCTTAACGGGACTAGCGTACACAGATACGCAGTATTTT.

The chain employs TRBV5-1 and TRBJ1-1; D call uncertain. Germline lookup yields CDR1 SGHRS and CDR2 YFSETQ. The CDR3 runs to 12 residues. V lost 0 bases and J 10 bases, leaving 10 bases between the germline ends. CDR3 protein: CASSLDESRAFF. CDR3 in DNA: TGCGCCAGCAGCTTGGACGAAAGTCGAGCTTTCTTT.

This clonotype was counted ten times or more. V usage is TRBV29-1 and J usage is TRBJ1-5; D is perhaps TRBD1 (6 bases). The CDR3 is 13 amino acids. Germline V gene sequence: CDR1 SQVTM, CDR2 ANQGSEA. V was trimmed by 4 bases and J by 4 bases, leaving 11 bases between them. CDR3 sequence reads: CSVAAGVNQPQHF. DNA for the CDR3: TGCAGCGTTGCCGCAGGGGTTAATCAGCCCCAGCATTTT.

The rearrangement uses TRBV18 and TRBJ2-5, with D tentatively TRBD1 (6 bases). Looked up from germline, CDR1 is KGHSH and CDR2 is LQKENI. V dropped 4 bases and J dropped 5 bases, with 20 bases sitting between them. This CDR3 contains 16 residues. The CDR3 loop is CASSLDSLSPPETQYF. As DNA, the CDR3 is TGTGCCAGCTCACTGGACAGTTTAAGCCCCCCGGAGACCCAGTACTTC.

This clonotype appeared many times. V gene TRBV28 combines with J gene TRBJ2-3; no firm D call. This CDR3 has 17 residues. The germline V and J ends were trimmed by 3 bases and 0 bases, with 16 bases remaining between them. Germline V CDR1 and CDR2: MDHEN, SYDVKM. Here the CDR3 DNA reads TGTGCCAGCAGTTTCCCTGTGGGTCCCCGTAGCACAGATACGCAGTATTTT. The encoded protein is CASSFPVGPRSTDTQYF.

The sample holds a few counts of this clonotype. The chain has TRBV24-1 and TRBJ1-5; possibly TRBD1 for D (5 bases). With 4 bases removed from V and 1 base from J, the gap between germline ends came to 10 bases. In germline, CDR1 is KGHDR, CDR2 SFDVKD. There are 15 residues in the CDR3. Here the CDR3 DNA reads TGTGCCACCAGTGAGAGGGGACGGAGCAATCAGCCCCAGCATTTT. It yields the protein CATSERGRSNQPQHF.

There are a few counts of this clonotype. This chain joins TRBV5-1 and TRBJ2-5; a possible D gene is TRBD2 (5 bases). The length of the CDR3 is 14 residues. The V gene lost 0 bases and the J gene lost 5 bases, with 11 bases spanning the gap. Germline V lookup: CDR1 SGHRS, CDR2 YFSETQ. The CDR3 protein is CASSLVGASETQYF. CDR3 coding DNA: TGCGCCAGCAGCTTGGTGGGAGCGTCGGAGACCCAGTACTTC.

This clonotype was found a few times. The chain joins TRBV5-1 to TRBJ2-5; D perhaps matches TRBD2 (5 bases). This CDR3 has 14 residues. Germline V gene data show CDR1 as SGHRS and CDR2 as YFSETQ. V was pared by 0 bases and J by 5 bases, with 11 bases between. This CDR3 reads CASSLEGRGETQYF. The CDR3 DNA reads TGCGCCAGCAGCTTGGAAGGGAGAGGGGAGACCCAGTACTTC. Variable domain in full (rest from reference TRBV5-1 and TRBJ2-5): KAGVTQTPRYLIKTRGQQVTLSCSPISGHRSVSWYQQTPGQGLQFLFEYFSETQRNKGNFPGRFSGRQFSNSRSEMNVSTLELGDSALYLCASSLEGRGETQYFGPGTRLLVL.

This clonotype turned up a few times. This chain links TRBV12-3 or TRBV12-4 with TRBJ1-4, with 10 bases matching TRBD1. The length of the CDR3 is 16 residues. Trimming at V came to 4 bases and at J to 5 bases, leaving 7 bases not matched to a gene. The CDR3 DNA sequence: TGTGCCAGCAGTTCCGACGGGGGACAGGGGAATGAAAAACTGTTTTTT. Its translation: CASSSDGGQGNEKLFF.

This chain connects TRBV7-3 to TRBJ2-7; 11 positions match TRBD2. Germline V gene sequence: CDR1 SGHTA, CDR2 FQGTGA. This CDR3 comprises 14 residues. Losses at the gene ends were 7 bases for V and 6 bases for J; bases not matched to a gene: 8. CDR3 amino acids: CASTRLAGKVEQYV. CDR3 in DNA: TGTGCCAGCACAAGACTAGCGGGGAAGGTCGAGCAGTACGTC.

The chain is built from TRBV7-9 and TRBJ2-7, with 11 bases fitting TRBD1. J lost 5 bases, V lost 4 bases, and 7 bases had no gene match. The germline V gene has CDR1 SEHNR and CDR2 FQNEAQ (reference sequence). This CDR3 is built from 15 residues. The chain's CDR3 is CASSSSDRGQNEQYV. The DNA of the CDR3 is TGTGCCAGCAGCTCCTCGGACAGGGGGCAAAACGAGCAGTACGTC.